This T cell receptor (beta chain) was sequenced during a study of PD-L1 blockade in urothelial cancer. About the research overall: When patients started atezolizumab around 2014, it was given at 1,200 mg intravenously every 3 weeks. Males with bladder-origin urothelial cancer made up about 85% of the roughly 30 patients.

A single count supports this clone. Its antigen is undetermined. Profiled with immunoSEQ multiplex PCR; TCRdb holds only in-frame clones, not every one. The top ten clones hold around 10% of a sample with 35,000 to 40,000 clones, around 34% of them seen once. Study-level findings and limits: Patients with durable benefit had greater blood expansion of tumor-associated TCR clones 3 weeks into treatment. Those patients who achieved durable benefit carried more tumor-infiltrating T lymphocytes.

The sequence came from a man aged 60-69 years with urothelial cancer. This material consisted of tumor tissue, taken before atezolizumab (anti-PD-L1) treatment.

CDR3 bases: TGTGCCAGTAGTATAGACCCTGTCCCGGCTAACTATGGCTACACCTTC. Its protein product is CASSIDPVPANYGYTF. V is TRBV19 and J is TRBJ1-2; D call uncertain. Trimming left V 0 bases short and J 0 bases short, with 11 bases between. CDR1 LNHDA and CDR2 SQIVND come from the germline V gene (reference sequence). The CDR3 totals 16 residues.